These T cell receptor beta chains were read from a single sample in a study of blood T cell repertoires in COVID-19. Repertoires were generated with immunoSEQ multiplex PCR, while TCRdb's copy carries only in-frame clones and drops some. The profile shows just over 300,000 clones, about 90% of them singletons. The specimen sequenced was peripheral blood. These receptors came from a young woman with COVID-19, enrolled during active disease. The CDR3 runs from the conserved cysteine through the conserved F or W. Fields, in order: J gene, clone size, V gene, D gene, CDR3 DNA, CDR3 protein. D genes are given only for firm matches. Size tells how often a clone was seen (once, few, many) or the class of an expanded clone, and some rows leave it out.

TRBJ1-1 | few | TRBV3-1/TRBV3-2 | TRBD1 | TGTGCCAGCAGCCTACCGGGACAGGGAAGCTCTGAAGCTTTCTTT | CASSLPGQGSSEAFF
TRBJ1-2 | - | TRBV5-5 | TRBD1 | TGTGCCAGCAGCTTGGTATCCGCCCGGGACAGCCTCTATGGCTACACCTTC | CASSLVSARDSLYGYTF
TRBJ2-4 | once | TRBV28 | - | TGTGCCAGCAGCTTCAGGGAATGGGGCAAAAACATTCAGTACTTC | CASSFREWGKNIQYF
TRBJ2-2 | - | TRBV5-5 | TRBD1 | TGTGCCAGCAGCTATCGGACAGGCCCGAACACCGGGGAGCTGTTTTTT | CASSYRTGPNTGELFF
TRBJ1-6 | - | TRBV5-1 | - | TGCGCCAGCAGCTTGGCCGGGGTTGGGGTAGCATCACCCCTCCACTTT | CASSLAGVGVASPLHF
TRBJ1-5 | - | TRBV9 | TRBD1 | TGTGCCAGCACCAGGGACAGCCTCCCCAATCAGCCCCAGCATTTT | CASTRDSLPNQPQHF
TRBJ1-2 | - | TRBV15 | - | TGTGCCACCAGCACGGCAGGGCTTTATGGCTACACCTTC | CATSTAGLYGYTF
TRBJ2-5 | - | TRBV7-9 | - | TGTGCCAGCAGCTTAGGGGTCACCCGGGACACCAGGGGTGAGGAGACCCAGTACTTC | CASSLGVTRDTRGEETQYF
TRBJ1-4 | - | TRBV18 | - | TGTGCCAGCTCTCTGGAGATTGCGGAAAAACTGTTTTTT | CASSLEIAEKLFF
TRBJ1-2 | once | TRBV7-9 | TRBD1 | TGTGCCAGCAGCTTATGGACTGGGACAGGGGATTTCTATGGCTACACCTTC | CASSLWTGTGDFYGYTF
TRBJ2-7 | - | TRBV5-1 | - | TGCGCCAGCAGCTTTTTTTCTGGGACACCCCCCTACGAGCAGTACTTC | CASSFFSGTPPYEQYF
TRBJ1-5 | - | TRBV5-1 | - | TGCGCCAGCAGCTTGGACGGAGCTCAGCCCCAGCATTTT | CASSLDGAQPQHF
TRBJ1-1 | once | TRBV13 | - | TGTGCCAGCAGCTTCTCGTTGGGTGGACAGTTGAACACTGAAGCTTTCTTT | CASSFSLGGQLNTEAFF
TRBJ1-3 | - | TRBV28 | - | TGTGCCAGCAGTACCCCCGGGAGCTCTGGAAACACCATATATTTT | CASSTPGSSGNTIYF
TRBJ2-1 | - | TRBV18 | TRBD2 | TGTGCCAGCTCACCACCGGCGGGGGGGCAGAATGAGCAGTTCTTC | CASSPPAGGQNEQFF
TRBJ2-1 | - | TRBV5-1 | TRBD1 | TGCGCCAGCAGCCTGGCGGGACAGGGTCTCAATGAGCAGTTCTTC | CASSLAGQGLNEQFF
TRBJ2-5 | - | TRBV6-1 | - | TGTGCCAGCAGTGAAACTGTACAGGATAGGGAGACCCAGTACTTC | CASSETVQDRETQYF
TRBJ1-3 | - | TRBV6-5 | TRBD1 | TGTGCCAGCAGCACGGGACAGGGCAAAAACACCATATATTTT | CASSTGQGKNTIYF
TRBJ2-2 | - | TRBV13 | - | TGTGCCAGCAGCTCCCTAGGCCTCGGGGAGCTGTTTTTT | CASSSLGLGELFF
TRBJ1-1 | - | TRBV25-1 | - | TGTGCCAGCAGAGAGGGGCCGGGGGGAGAAGCTTTCTTT | CASREGPGGEAFF
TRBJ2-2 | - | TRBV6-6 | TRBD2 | TGTGCCAGCAGTCCAAGATTAGCGGGGGCGAACACCGGGGAGCTGTTTTTT | CASSPRLAGANTGELFF
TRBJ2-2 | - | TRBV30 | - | TGTGCCTGGAGTGAAGGCAAAGGGGTTTTCCCCGGGGAGCTGTTTTTT | CAWSEGKGVFPGELFF
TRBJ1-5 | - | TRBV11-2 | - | TGTGCCAGCAGCTTAGATTATAGTCAGCCCCAGCATTTT | CASSLDYSQPQHF
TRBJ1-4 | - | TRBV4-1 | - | TGCGCCAGCAGCCAAGTCCAGGGTAATGAAAAACTGTTTTTT | CASSQVQGNEKLFF
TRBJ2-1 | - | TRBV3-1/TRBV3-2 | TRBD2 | TGTGCCAGCAGCCAACCCTCTAGCGGGGGGGAGATAATTTACAATGAGCAGTTCTTC | CASSQPSSGGEIIYNEQFF
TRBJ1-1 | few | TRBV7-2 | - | TGTGCCAGCAGCCTTCAATACCGGGGCCGGGGAGGGACTGAAGCTTTCTTT | CASSLQYRGRGGTEAFF
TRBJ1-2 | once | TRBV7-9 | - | TGTGCCAGCAGCTTAGTCGTCAGTAACTATGGCTACACCTTC | CASSLVVSNYGYTF
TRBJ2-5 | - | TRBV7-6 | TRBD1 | TGTGCCAGCAGCTTAGCGGGACAGGGATCGGGTAGGACCCAGTACTTC | CASSLAGQGSGRTQYF
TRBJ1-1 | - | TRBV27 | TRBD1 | TGTGCCAGCCTACGGACAGGGACGAACACTGAAGCTTTCTTT | CASLRTGTNTEAFF
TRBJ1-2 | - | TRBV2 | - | TGTGCCAGCAGTTCCCTCCGGGACTCAGGTCTTGGATACACCTTC | CASSSLRDSGLGYTF
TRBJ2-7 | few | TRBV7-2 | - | TGTGCCAGCAGCTTACGTGCCAGCTCCTACGAGCAGTACTTC | CASSLRASSYEQYF
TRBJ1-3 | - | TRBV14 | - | TGTGCCAGCAGCCAAGATAGGAGGGCAATTTCCAACACCATATATTTT | CASSQDRRAISNTIYF
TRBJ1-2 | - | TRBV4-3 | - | TGCGCCAGCAGCCAAGATCGGCGTCGGACGCAGCAGGGGTCTAACTATGGCTACACCTTC | CASSQDRRRTQQGSNYGYTF
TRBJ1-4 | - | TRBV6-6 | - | TGTGCCAGCAGGGTACAGGGAGTTAATGAAAAACTGTTTTTT | CASRVQGVNEKLFF